This T cell receptor (beta chain) was sequenced for a study of cytomegalovirus exposure and HLA in healthy donors. General study points: In an earlier analysis, productive rearrangement rates for most beta V segments clustered near 87% or 30%. Accurate HLA-A and HLA-B prediction from TCR beta sequences was reported for most subjects. Among TCR beta chains, those listed as cytomegalovirus-associated numbered roughly 150. Some V segments (TRBV6-2 and TRBV6-3 among them) were excluded as indistinguishable.

PCR amplification relied on 60 Vbeta primers (plus 13 Jbeta primers). The repertoire was sequenced with immunoSEQ multiplex PCR; TCRdb's copy has only in-frame clones and lacks some. The sample lists some 150,000 clones; 82% were seen once. Losses at the gene ends were 4 bases for V and 6 bases for J; bases not matched to a gene: 12. Germline-derived CDR1 and CDR2 are SGHRS and YFSETQ. The CDR3 spans 16 residues. Points on this clone: As yet, its antigen is unknown.

This clonotype was sampled from a young man in good health and CMV-seropositive. Material: PBMCs. The rearrangement uses TRBV5-1 and TRBJ2-1; 8 bases are a match to TRBD2. The CDR3 region is CASSRRSGRESNEQFF. The CDR3 DNA follows: TGCGCCAGCAGCAGGAGGTCCGGGAGGGAGAGCAATGAGCAGTTCTTC. The variable domain in full, with the rest retrieved from reference TRBV5-1 and TRBJ2-1, is KAGVTQTPRYLIKTRGQQVTLSCSPISGHRSVSWYQQTPGQGLQFLFEYFSETQRNKGNFPGRFSGRQFSNSRSEMNVSTLELGDSALYLCASSRRSGRESNEQFFGPGTRLTVL.